The rows below give T cell receptor beta chains drawn from one sample of a study of cytomegalovirus exposure and HLA in healthy donors. Generated by immunoSEQ multiplex PCR, the TCRdb table keeps only in-frame clones and is missing some. The sample has 150,000 to 200,000 clones, roughly 72% seen once. The sequenced sample was PBMCs. Source of these receptors: a woman in her forties in good health and CMV-seronegative. CDR3s leave out the opening cysteine and the closing phenylalanine or tryptophan. Fields, in order: V gene, J gene, CDR3 protein.

V gene: TRBV6-5; J gene: TRBJ2-7; CDR3 protein: ASSTSGGSYEQY
V gene: TRBV10-3; J gene: TRBJ1-1; CDR3 protein: AIQKGTGDTEAF
V gene: TRBV30; J gene: TRBJ1-3; CDR3 protein: ASTQGSGNTIY
V gene: TRBV18; J gene: TRBJ1-1; CDR3 protein: ASSPPGQSNTEAF
V gene: TRBV7-9; J gene: TRBJ2-5; CDR3 protein: ASSLAGRTGGETQY
V gene: TRBV7-2; J gene: TRBJ1-5; CDR3 protein: ASSFGGVEQPQH
V gene: TRBV6-6; J gene: TRBJ1-1; CDR3 protein: ASREPRGEETEAF
V gene: TRBV28; J gene: TRBJ2-5; CDR3 protein: ASRAMRVGETQY
V gene: TRBV14; J gene: TRBJ2-1; CDR3 protein: ASSQNQGGTEQF
V gene: TRBV5-4; J gene: TRBJ2-3; CDR3 protein: ASSLIGGARDTQY
V gene: TRBV5-6; J gene: TRBJ1-1; CDR3 protein: ASSLGLTEAF
V gene: TRBV5-1; J gene: TRBJ2-5; CDR3 protein: ASSLAPGLNLETQY
V gene: TRBV25-1; J gene: TRBJ2-7; CDR3 protein: ASISRLAGDYEQY
V gene: TRBV4-2; J gene: TRBJ1-3; CDR3 protein: ASSQEGTGGSGNTIY
V gene: TRBV4-1; J gene: TRBJ2-6; CDR3 protein: ASSQERGRHSGANVLT
V gene: TRBV30; J gene: TRBJ2-5; CDR3 protein: AWRRGQGAGETQY
V gene: TRBV5-1; J gene: TRBJ1-1; CDR3 protein: ASSLGAVEGTEAF
V gene: TRBV5-1; J gene: TRBJ1-2; CDR3 protein: ASSSGQTNYGYT
V gene: TRBV28; J gene: TRBJ2-7; CDR3 protein: ASSYSGTGGRSYEQY
V gene: TRBV6-5; J gene: TRBJ1-1; CDR3 protein: ASSTSRQGAEAF
V gene: TRBV18; J gene: TRBJ2-7; CDR3 protein: ASGLGLAGTYEQY
V gene: TRBV27; J gene: TRBJ2-1; CDR3 protein: ASSLSRAYNEQF
V gene: TRBV11-2; J gene: TRBJ2-7; CDR3 protein: ASSPQVMLYYEQY
V gene: TRBV6-5; J gene: TRBJ2-1; CDR3 protein: ASRQLAGGPWF
V gene: TRBV28; J gene: TRBJ2-1; CDR3 protein: ASSWTSLLGDNEQF
V gene: TRBV7-6; J gene: TRBJ1-5; CDR3 protein: ASSLGNNQPQH
V gene: TRBV4-2; J gene: TRBJ2-5; CDR3 protein: ASSQRTSKETQY
V gene: TRBV28; J gene: TRBJ2-1; CDR3 protein: ASSLISYNEQF